This is a list of T cell receptor beta chains from one sample in a study of blood T cell repertoires in COVID-19. The table came from immunoSEQ multiplex PCR; TCRdb's copy has only in-frame clones and leaves some out. This sample has approximately 310,000 clones; more than 75% occur once, and the top ten carry approximately 8.1%. The material sequenced was peripheral blood. The receptors originated from a woman between 50 and 59 years old who had recovered from COVID-19. CDR3s include the opening cysteine and the closing phenylalanine or tryptophan. Each record gives: D gene, J gene, V gene, CDR3 protein. The D gene is left open where the match is weak.

TRBD1	TRBJ1-2	TRBV28	CASNDERQGNYGYTF
-	TRBJ2-1	TRBV7-2	CASSLAQGGDEQFF
TRBD2	TRBJ2-3	TRBV3-1/TRBV3-2	CASSPIAGGPTDTQYF
-	TRBJ2-7	TRBV5-1	CASSPESYEQYF
-	TRBJ1-3	TRBV7-2	CASSLAARAGDTIYF
-	TRBJ2-3	TRBV29-1	CSVEEAGPDTQYF
-	TRBJ2-7	TRBV5-5	CASSLAVGTPASYEQYF
-	TRBJ2-3	TRBV10-3	CAISRTASTDTQYF
-	TRBJ2-7	TRBV5-6	CASSFTGRYEQYF
TRBD2	TRBJ2-5	TRBV27	CASSLSGTSKVETQYF
-	TRBJ2-1	TRBV5-1	CASSPLPRSYNEQFF
TRBD1	TRBJ2-5	TRBV9	CASSDDRGVETQYF
TRBD2	TRBJ2-1	TRBV6-6	CASSFMTSVQGNEQFF
-	TRBJ2-4	TRBV19	CASSMQSLAKNIQYF
-	TRBJ1-2	TRBV2	CASSEAGRVYGYTF
TRBD1	TRBJ2-7	TRBV5-1	CASSSHGTGGFEQYF
TRBD1	TRBJ1-5	TRBV11-2	CASSLGIGTGNQPQHF
TRBD1	TRBJ1-3	TRBV30	CAWDRVGNTIYF
-	TRBJ1-5	TRBV21-1	CASSKGGYRDRRRRNQPQHF
TRBD2	TRBJ2-4	TRBV5-4	CASSIAGAQNIQYF
-	TRBJ2-5	TRBV6-5	CASGDTQETQYF
-	TRBJ2-5	TRBV27	CASSPLGEAQKTQYF
-	TRBJ2-7	TRBV19	CASSDRWTAVSYEQYF
TRBD2	TRBJ2-3	TRBV4-1	CASAIAGTSDTQYF
TRBD2	TRBJ2-5	TRBV7-6	CASSPARTSGRETQYF
-	TRBJ2-7	TRBV21-1	CASRTEPYEQYF
-	TRBJ1-2	TRBV5-4	CASSPPGLTPTF
-	TRBJ1-1	TRBV19	CASSRGSANTEAFF
TRBD1	TRBJ1-5	TRBV6-5	CASTGQRSNQPQHF
-	TRBJ2-7	TRBV2	CACLDTLNSYEQYF
-	TRBJ2-6	TRBV4-3	CASSQVEWGAGANVLTF
TRBD1	TRBJ2-1	TRBV29-1	CSVDRGQVDNEQFF
-	TRBJ1-3	TRBV7-4	CASSLGRAGNTIYF
TRBD1	TRBJ2-1	TRBV11-2	CASSLTGVPDNEQFF